The T cell receptor beta chain under discussion was sequenced for a study of blood T cell repertoires in COVID-19. Seattle patient enrollment occurred during active infection, with longitudinal follow-up thereafter. The CDR3 totals 15 residues. The germline V gene has CDR1 MDHEN and CDR2 SYDVKM. V lost 6 bases to trimming and J lost 8 bases; unmatched junction nucleotides: 7. Assay used: immunoSEQ multiplex PCR; TCRdb lists only in-frame clones, some missing. The sample contains 120,000 or so clones, roughly nine tenths of which appear only once. The TCR originated in a man in his 60s with COVID-19, enrolled during active disease. The V and J genes are TRBV28 and TRBJ2-1; 13 bases match TRBD2. Sequencing input: peripheral blood. The CDR3 DNA follows: TGTGCCAGCAGCTCTACTAGCGGGAGGGCCGATGAGCAGTTCTTC. Translating it yields CASSSTSGRADEQFF.